This T cell receptor (beta chain) originates from a study of T cell changes during pregnancy in multiple sclerosis. Only in-frame clones appear in the TCRdb table, and some are missing; sequencing was by immunoSEQ multiplex PCR. The sample lists fewer than 90,000 clones; roughly 91% were seen once. CDR3 size: 16 residues. V trimming: 3 bases; J trimming: 7 bases; junction bases outside the gene matches: 12. Per the germline V gene, CDR1 is MNHEY and CDR2 is SMNVEV (reference sequence). V and J are TRBV27 and TRBJ2-3, with 8 bases identical to TRBD2. The specimen comprised peripheral blood, sampled in the first trimester of pregnancy. The sequence derives from a female donor with multiple sclerosis, enrolled in a pregnancy study. The CDR3 sequence is CASSFSLRGVSNTQYF. The CDR3 DNA reads TGTGCCAGCAGTTTTAGTCTGCGGGGGGTATCGAATACGCAGTATTTT.